This passage covers 20 T cell receptor beta chains from one sample sequenced in a study of blood T cell repertoires in COVID-19. Repertoires were generated with immunoSEQ multiplex PCR, while TCRdb's copy carries only in-frame clones and drops some. The repertoire holds roughly 150,000 clones, with 83% as singletons. The sample consisted of peripheral blood. The receptors derive from a woman aged 80 or over with acute or convalescent COVID-19.

The chain is built from TRBV9 and TRBJ2-2; tentative D call: TRBD2 (5 bases). V gave up 5 bases and J gave up 0 bases, with 8 bases separating them. CDR3 length: 14 amino acids. Germline V gives CDR1 SGDLS, CDR2 YYNGEE. The CDR3: CASRAGSNTGELFF. CDR3 nucleotide sequence: TGTGCCAGCAGGGCGGGCTCGAACACCGGGGAGCTGTTTTTT.

The J gene is TRBJ1-1, the V gene TRBV7-9; D is undetermined. V was trimmed by 0 bases and J by 1 base, leaving 6 bases between them. The CDR3 contains 14 residues. Germline loops: CDR1 SEHNR, CDR2 FQNEAQ (reference sequence). CDR3 sequence reads: CASSLALGNTEAFF. DNA for the CDR3: TGTGCCAGCAGCTTAGCCCTCGGGAACACTGAAGCTTTCTTT.

This clone has a handful of counts. The chain has TRBV9 and TRBJ2-1; TRBD2 might be the D (6 bases). The ends were cut back, 3 bases at V and 4 bases at J, with 14 bases in the middle. The CDR3 runs to 15 residues. Per the germline V gene, CDR1 is SGDLS and CDR2 is YYNGEE. The CDR3 region is CASSATPGGYNEQFF. In nucleotides, the CDR3 is TGTGCCAGCAGCGCTACCCCCGGAGGGTACAATGAGCAGTTCTTC. Based on the CDR3 plus reference TRBV9 and TRBJ2-1, the full variable domain is DSGVTQTPKHLITATGQRVTLRCSPRSGDLSVYWYQQSLDQGLQFLIQYYNGEERAKGNILERFSAQQFPDLHSELNLSSLELGDSALYFCASSATPGGYNEQFFGPGTRLTVL.

The chain links TRBV4-3 to TRBJ2-6, with 7 bases matching TRBD1. CDR3 size: 16 residues. In germline, CDR1 is LGHNA, CDR2 YSLEER. The J segment lost 0 bases and the V segment lost 4 bases, leaving 3 bases of the junction unmatched. The CDR3 DNA is TGCGCCAGCAGCCGGGACAGCCTCTCTGGGGCCAACGTCCTGACTTTC. This translates into CASSRDSLSGANVLTF.

CDR3 protein: CASASPVDRPDVAFF. For the CDR3, the DNA is TGTGCTAGTGCTTCACCCGTGGACAGGCCGGATGTGGCTTTCTTT. The chain employs TRBV12-5 and TRBJ1-1, with 7 bases fitting TRBD1. Germline CDR1 LGHNT, CDR2 FRNRAP. The CDR3 sequence is 15 residues long. Losses at the gene ends were 7 bases for V and 11 bases for J; bases not matched to a gene: 19.

This clone was counted a few times. The chain joins TRBV18 to TRBJ1-1, with a possible D match to TRBD1 (6 bases). Germline V CDR1 and CDR2: KGHSH, LQKENI. Trimming left V 6 bases short and J 1 base short, with 12 bases between. The CDR3 contains 14 residues. The CDR3 nucleotides read TGTGCCAGCTCGCCCACAGGGACGAACACTGAAGCTTTCTTT. This sequence encodes CASSPTGTNTEAFF.

The chain carries TRBV7-9 and TRBJ2-3; 7 bases map to TRBD2. Trimming cost V 6 bases and J 2 bases; bases outside gene matches: 11. The CDR3 has 16 amino acids. Germline values: CDR1 SEHNR, CDR2 FQNEAQ (reference sequence). The DNA for the CDR3 is TGTGCCAGCAGTTACCCTCCGGGACTACCCACAGATACGCAGTATTTT. It yields the protein CASSYPPGLPTDTQYF.

The V gene is TRBV18, the J gene TRBJ2-1; 8 bases line up with TRBD2. V was clipped by 3 bases and J by 3 bases; unmatched bases: 4. In germline, CDR1 is KGHSH, CDR2 LQKENI. This CDR3 spans 15 amino acids. CDR3 DNA sequence: TGTGCCAGCTCACCCGGGACTAGGGGCTACAATGAGCAGTTCTTC. This sequence encodes CASSPGTRGYNEQFF.

This chain links TRBV14 with TRBJ2-2; 7 nucleotides agree with TRBD1. Germline lookup yields CDR1 SGHDN and CDR2 FVKESK. The ends lost 6 bases at V and 5 bases at J; junction bases unmatched: 3. This CDR3 has 13 amino acids. The CDR3 DNA reads as TGTGCCAGCAGGCCGACAGGGACCGGGGAGCTGTTTTTT. Residues: CASRPTGTGELFF.

V is TRBV24-1 and J is TRBJ2-5, with D possibly being TRBD2 (6 bases). The CDR3 extends over 15 amino acids. Germline V gene lookup returns CDR1 KGHDR and CDR2 SFDVKD. With 10 bases removed from V and 2 bases from J, the gap between germline ends came to 19 bases. The CDR3 nucleotides read TGTGCCACTCTGGGCCCCGGGACTCATCAAGAGACCCAGTACTTC. Amino acids: CATLGPGTHQETQYF.

The chain joins TRBV19 to TRBJ1-2, with D perhaps matching TRBD1 (6 bases). V lost 0 bases and J 5 bases, leaving 13 bases between the germline ends. Germline-derived CDR1 and CDR2 are LNHDA and SQIVND (reference sequence). The CDR3 consists of 15 residues. Written as DNA, the CDR3 is TGTGCCAGTAGTATAGAAACCACAGGGATTTATGGCTACACCTTC. The encoded protein is CASSIETTGIYGYTF.

This chain links TRBV6-6 with TRBJ1-5; maybe TRBD1 (6 bases). Germline-derived CDR1 and CDR2 are MNHNY and SVGAGI (reference sequence). The ends were cut back, 2 bases at V and 7 bases at J, with 15 bases in the middle. The CDR3 length is 15 residues. The CDR3 nucleotides are TGTGCCAGCAGTTACAGTGGGGGGGCAGGGCAGCCCCAGCATTTT. Translated, it gives CASSYSGGAGQPQHF.

The rearrangement uses TRBV7-8 and TRBJ2-5; D not resolved. The V and J ends lost 5 bases and 2 bases respectively, with 12 bases between them. CDR1 and CDR2 from the germline V gene are SGHVS and FQNEAQ. CDR3 length: 14 residues. CDR3 nucleotides: TGTGCCAGCAGCCCCAGAAGATATCAAGAGACCCAGTACTTC. As protein: CASSPRRYQETQYF. The full variable domain, its missing parts supplied by reference TRBV7-8 and TRBJ2-5, is GAGVSQSPRYKVAKRGQDVALRCDPISGHVSLFWYQQALGQGPEFLTYFQNEAQLDKSGLPSDRFFAERPEGSVSTLKIQRTQQEDSAVYLCASSPRRYQETQYFGPGTRLLVL.

The chain has TRBV5-1 and TRBJ1-4; possibly TRBD1 for D (5 bases). Looked up from germline, CDR1 is SGHRS and CDR2 is YFSETQ. The V end was cut by 0 bases, the J end by 5 bases, with 11 bases between. This CDR3 is 15 amino acids long. In DNA, the CDR3 is TGCGCCAGCAGCTTGGACGGGGGTTGGAATGAAAAACTGTTTTTT. This translates into CASSLDGGWNEKLFF. Filled out from reference TRBV5-1 and TRBJ1-4, the complete variable domain reads KAGVTQTPRYLIKTRGQQVTLSCSPISGHRSVSWYQQTPGQGLQFLFEYFSETQRNKGNFPGRFSGRQFSNSRSEMNVSTLELGDSALYLCASSLDGGWNEKLFFGSGTQLSVL.

J is TRBJ1-1 and V is TRBV3-1 (or the pseudogene TRBV3-2), with no clear D. Trimming removed 1 base at V and 2 bases at J, with 5 bases between. Germline V gene sequence: CDR1 LGHDT, CDR2 YNNKEL (reference sequence). CDR3 length: 13 residues. CDR3 region: CASSQVANTEAFF. CDR3 bases: TGTGCCAGCAGCCAAGTGGCCAACACTGAAGCTTTCTTT.

The chain carries TRBV29-1 and TRBJ1-2, with D uncertain. V lost 4 bases and J lost 5, with 8 bases in between. CDR1 is SQVTM and CDR2 is ANQGSEA in the germline V gene. This CDR3 has 11 residues. The CDR3 region is CSVVEGYGYTF. CDR3 bases: TGCAGCGTTGTTGAGGGTTATGGCTACACCTTC.

This clone was seen only a few times. The identical CDR3 is also encoded by other nucleotide sequences in the sample. The J gene is TRBJ1-1, the V gene TRBV11-2, with TRBD1 matching over 9 bases. The junction had 4 bases not matched to a gene; V was cut back by 3 bases and J by 5 bases. The CDR3 is 14 residues long. The germline gives CDR1 SGHAT, CDR2 FQNNGV. This chain's CDR3 is CASSLGQGGTEAFF. Written as DNA, the CDR3 is TGTGCCAGCAGCTTGGGACAGGGAGGTACTGAAGCTTTCTTT.

Details on this clone: At the DNA level, this CDR3 is encoded by other sequences in the same sample as well. The chain couples TRBV5-4 to TRBJ2-1; a possible D gene is TRBD2 (6 bases). V was trimmed by 0 bases and J by 4 bases, leaving 8 bases between them. CDR3 length: 14 amino acids. Per the germline V gene, CDR1 is SGHNT and CDR2 is YYREEE (reference sequence). CDR3 nucleotide sequence: TGTGCCAGCAGCTTGGCGGGACTTTACAATGAGCAGTTCTTC. Amino acids: CASSLAGLYNEQFF.

This clone was recorded many times. The V gene is TRBV29-1, the J gene TRBJ2-7, with 7 bases fitting TRBD1. CDR1 is SQVTM, CDR2 ANQGSEA, per germline. The CDR3 contains 12 residues. Trimming cost V 7 bases and J 7 bases; bases outside gene matches: 10. The CDR3 DNA is TGCAGCGGACGGGACAGTTCGGCTGAGCAGTACTTC. This sequence encodes CSGRDSSAEQYF.

The chain recombines TRBV5-4 with TRBJ2-2, with D perhaps TRBD2 (6 bases). Per germline, CDR1 SGHNT and CDR2 YYREEE (reference sequence). Between the trimmed V and J ends, which lost 2 bases and 4 bases, there was a span of 12 bases. CDR3 size: 15 residues. The CDR3 spells CASSFGGILTGELFF. CDR3 DNA sequence: TGTGCCAGCAGCTTTGGGGGGATCCTCACCGGGGAGCTGTTTTTT.